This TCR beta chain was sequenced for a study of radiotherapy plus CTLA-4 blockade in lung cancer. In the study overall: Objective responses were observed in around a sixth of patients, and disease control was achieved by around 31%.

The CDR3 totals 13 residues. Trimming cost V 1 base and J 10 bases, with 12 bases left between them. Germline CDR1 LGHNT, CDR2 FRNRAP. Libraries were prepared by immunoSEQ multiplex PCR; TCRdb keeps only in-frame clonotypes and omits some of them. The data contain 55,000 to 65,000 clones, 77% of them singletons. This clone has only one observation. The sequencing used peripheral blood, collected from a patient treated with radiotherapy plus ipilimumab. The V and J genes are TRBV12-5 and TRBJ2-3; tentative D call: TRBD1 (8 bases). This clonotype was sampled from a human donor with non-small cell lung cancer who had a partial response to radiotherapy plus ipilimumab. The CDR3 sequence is CASGLGTGGAQYF. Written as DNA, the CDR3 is TGTGCTAGTGGTTTGGGAACAGGGGGGGCGCAGTATTTT. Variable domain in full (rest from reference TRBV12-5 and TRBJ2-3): DARVTQTPRHKVTEMGQEVTMRCQPILGHNTVFWYRQTMMQGLELLAYFRNRAPLDDSGMPKDRFSAEMPDATLATLKIQPSEPRDSAVYFCASGLGTGGAQYFGPGTRLTVL.